These T cell receptor beta chains were read from a single sample in a study of blood T cell repertoires in COVID-19. Clones were sequenced by immunoSEQ multiplex PCR, and TCRdb holds only the in-frame ones, with some missing. The table lists approximately 340,000 clones, around 83% of them singletons. Source material: peripheral blood. The receptors originated from a man aged 25-45 years with active or convalescent COVID-19. The CDR3 runs from the conserved cysteine through the conserved F or W. D genes are given only for firm matches. Clone size is stated in some rows and not others, as once, few, many or a class when expanded.

>-|TRBJ2-7|TRBV4-1|TRBD2
TGCGCCAGCAGCCAGCAGAGCACTAGCGGGAGCTACGAGCAGTACTTC
CASSQQSTSGSYEQYF
>-|TRBJ1-1|TRBV11-3|TRBD1
TGTGCCAGCAGCCGGGGACAGGGCGAGGCTGAAGCTTTCTTT
CASSRGQGEAEAFF
>-|TRBJ2-3|TRBV6-1|TRBD2
TGTGCCAGCAGTGAAATTAGCGGGAGGTGGGGTTACACAGATACGCAGTATTTT
CASSEISGRWGYTDTQYF
>few|TRBJ2-2|TRBV4-3|-
TGCGCCAGCAGCCAAGAGACAGGGAACACCGGGGAGCTGTTTTTT
CASSQETGNTGELFF
>-|TRBJ2-3|TRBV7-2|-
TGTGCCAGCACCCCAACGGGGGGCACAGATACGCAGTATTTT
CASTPTGGTDTQYF
>-|TRBJ1-3|TRBV28|-
TGTGCCAGCAGTTCTTCTTTTACAGGGAACGGAAACACCATATATTTT
CASSSSFTGNGNTIYF
>-|TRBJ1-2|TRBV29-1|-
TGCAGCGTTGAGGTCATAGCTAACTATGGCTACACCTTC
CSVEVIANYGYTF
>once|TRBJ1-1|TRBV11-2|TRBD1
TGTGCCAGCAGCGAACCCGGGACAGGGAACACTGAAGCTTTCTTT
CASSEPGTGNTEAFF
>-|TRBJ2-5|TRBV7-6|TRBD2
TGTGCCAGCAGCCCCGGACTAGCCAGGGAGACCCAGTACTTC
CASSPGLARETQYF
>-|TRBJ2-1|TRBV5-4|TRBD2
TGTGCCAGCAGCGGCGGGACTAGCGGGGGCGTGGGGTTCTTC
CASSGGTSGGVGFF
>-|TRBJ1-4|TRBV7-9|-
TGTGCCAGCAGCTTCGATGAAAAACTGTTTTTT
CASSFDEKLFF
>-|TRBJ2-7|TRBV7-6|-
TGTGCCAGCAGCTTAGTAATTAAGGGGACTTCCGCCTACGAGCAGTACTTC
CASSLVIKGTSAYEQYF
>-|TRBJ2-7|TRBV15|TRBD2
TGTGCCACCAGCGGGCGAAGGACTAGCGGATCCTACGAGCAGTACTTC
CATSGRRTSGSYEQYF
>-|TRBJ2-1|TRBV28|-
TGTGCCAGCAGTTTGGGCTACTTCGGGGGAGCCAGCTCCTACAATGAGCAGTTCTTC
CASSLGYFGGASSYNEQFF
>-|TRBJ1-6|TRBV28|-
TGTGCCAGCAGTGTCGGACATAAATTTTCACCCCTCCACTTT
CASSVGHKFSPLHF
>few|TRBJ1-2|TRBV7-2|-
TGTGCCAGCAGCTGGCCCCAGGGGCAGCCCCAGTATGGCTACACCTTC
CASSWPQGQPQYGYTF
>-|TRBJ1-3|TRBV5-5|-
TGTGCCAGCAGCCTATCGATGGGAAACACCATATATTTT
CASSLSMGNTIYF
>-|TRBJ2-7|TRBV13|TRBD2
TGTGCCAGCAGCTTAGCGCTAGCGGGCCACGAGCAGTACTTC
CASSLALAGHEQYF
>-|TRBJ2-5|TRBV15|-
TGTGCCACCGCAGTCGACAGGTGGAACCAAGAGACCCAGTACTTC
CATAVDRWNQETQYF
>few|TRBJ1-4|TRBV28|-
TGTGCCACACGGACACCCCTGGGTGAAAAACTGTTTTTT
CATRTPLGEKLFF
>-|TRBJ2-1|TRBV11-1|TRBD2
TGTGCCAGCAGCTCCCGGGTAGCGGGGGCCAATGAGCAGTTCTTC
CASSSRVAGANEQFF
>-|TRBJ2-1|TRBV15|TRBD2
TGTGCCACCAGCAGACTCTGGACTAGCGGGATAGATGAGCAGTTCTTC
CATSRLWTSGIDEQFF
>-|TRBJ2-1|TRBV28|TRBD2
TGTGCCATGAGGCCTAGCGGGAATTCAAATGAGCAGTTCTTC
CAMRPSGNSNEQFF
>-|TRBJ1-5|TRBV5-1|-
TGCGCCAGCAGCTTGGAGGTAGGGAGGGATCAGCCCCAGCATTTT
CASSLEVGRDQPQHF
>few|TRBJ1-2|TRBV29-1|TRBD1
TGCAGCGTTGGACAGGGGGACTATGGCTACACCTTC
CSVGQGDYGYTF
>-|TRBJ2-2|TRBV4-1|-
TGCGCCAGCAGCCGAAAGGGGGAGGGCGGGGAGCTGTTTTTT
CASSRKGEGGELFF
>-|TRBJ2-7|TRBV15|TRBD2
TGTGCCACCAGCAGATTCGCAGCGGGGAACGAGCAGTACTTC
CATSRFAAGNEQYF
>once|TRBJ1-1|TRBV5-1|TRBD1
TGCGCCAGCAGCTTAAACAGGGGCGGCCTTGAAGCTTTCTTT
CASSLNRGGLEAFF
>-|TRBJ1-2|TRBV19|-
TGTGCCAGTAGTGGACTACAGATGGAGGGCTACACCTTC
CASSGLQMEGYTF
>-|TRBJ1-6|TRBV11-1|-
TGTGCCAGCAGCCTCAAATCTAGATCACCCCTCCACTTT
CASSLKSRSPLHF
>-|TRBJ2-3|TRBV7-6|-
TGTGCCAGCAGCCCGATTTCTTCCCAGGGCCGGGGCACAGATACGCAGTATTTT
CASSPISSQGRGTDTQYF
>-|TRBJ1-5|TRBV4-1|-
TGCGCCAGCAGCCAAGGCCGTGGGAGGGTCGGTAGCAATCAGCCCCAGCATTTT
CASSQGRGRVGSNQPQHF
>-|TRBJ1-5|TRBV24-1|TRBD1
TGTGCCACCAGTGATCCTCGGACAGGGCTTAGCAATCAGCCCCAGCATTTT
CATSDPRTGLSNQPQHF
>-|TRBJ1-5|TRBV9|-
TGTGCCAGCAGCGTAGAACAATATAGCAATCAGCCCCAGCATTTT
CASSVEQYSNQPQHF
>-|TRBJ2-1|TRBV19|-
TGTGCCAGTAGTCCCCGGTGGGACATCAATGAGCAGTTCTTC
CASSPRWDINEQFF
>-|TRBJ1-5|TRBV12-3/TRBV12-4|-
TGTGCCAGCAGAAGACAGGATTCTCAGCCCCAGCATTTT
CASRRQDSQPQHF
>-|TRBJ1-1|TRBV5-4|-
TGTGCCAGCAGCTTGGGGGATGAGGGAATGGGCACTGAAGCTTTCTTT
CASSLGDEGMGTEAFF
>-|TRBJ1-5|TRBV4-2|-
TGTGCCAGCAGCCAAGGGGACCCGGGGGAGGCCCAGCATTTT
CASSQGDPGEAQHF
>-|TRBJ1-2|TRBV29-1|-
TGCAGCGTTACCTGGGAGTTTGGCTACACCTTC
CSVTWEFGYTF
>-|TRBJ2-3|TRBV5-1|-
TGCGCCAGCAGCTTGGTACAGGGATCAGATACGCAGTATTTT
CASSLVQGSDTQYF
>-|TRBJ2-1|TRBV29-1|-
TGCAGCGTTGAGGAACAAGGCGGCGAGCAGTTCTTC
CSVEEQGGEQFF